This T cell receptor (beta chain) was sequenced for a study of shared clonotypes between healthy human individuals. Study results and limitations: Sorted-subset samples were not fully sequenced, rarefaction indicated.

Naive CD8 cells lacked CD45RO, underwent positive selection for CCR7 and left out terminally differentiated effector memory CD45RA+ cells. The CDR3 consists of 15 residues. Trimming stripped 3 bases from V and 1 base from J, with 12 bases between. The germline V gene encodes CDR1 MDHEN and CDR2 SYDVKM. Comment on this clone: What it recognizes is unknown.

Produced via immunoSEQ multiplex PCR; TCRdb's table is partial and in-frame only. This table has some 600,000 clones, around 96% appearing once. The chain joins TRBV28 to TRBJ1-1, with a tentative D call TRBD1 (5 bases). The specimen sequenced was naive CD8+ T cells sorted from blood. The receptor's source is a woman aged 25 to 39 in good health. The DNA for the CDR3 is TGTGCCAGCAGTTTTATCGGACAAAAGAACACTGAAGCTTTCTTT. Translation: CASSFIGQKNTEAFF. The full variable domain, in which reference TRBV28 and TRBJ1-1 provide the parts outside the CDR3, is DVKVTQSSRYLVKRTGEKVFLECVQDMDHENMFWYRQDPGLGLRLIYFSYDVKMKEKGDIPEGYSVSREKKERFSLILESASTNQTSMYLCASSFIGQKNTEAFFGQGTRLTVV.